This T cell receptor (beta chain) comes out of a study of T cell responses to AZD1222 COVID-19 vaccine. Whole-study findings and limits: Baseline serostatus was positive in only five to seven AZD1222 recipients. No day 14 peak samples; only post-peak repertoires were characterized. Across spike, vaccine-associated CD4 TCRs were found, dominant at 160-218 and 743-854.

Measured with immunoSEQ multiplex PCR; TCRdb has only the in-frame clones, and not every one. The sample has some 150,000 clones, 88% seen once. As regards this clone: The antigen is not known.

This clonotype was obtained from an adult in good health. The material sequenced was peripheral blood, taken on day 0 of MenACWY control vaccination.

The CDR3 loop is CSVGKRDRTSYNEQFF. The CDR3, as DNA: TGCAGCGTCGGAAAACGGGACAGGACTTCCTACAATGAGCAGTTCTTC. The chain joins TRBV29-1 to TRBJ2-1; 8 nucleotides align to TRBD1. This CDR3 has 16 residues. Germline trimming cut 6 bases from V and 1 base from J; bases unmatched to any gene: 11. Looked up from germline, CDR1 is SQVTM and CDR2 is ANQGSEA.